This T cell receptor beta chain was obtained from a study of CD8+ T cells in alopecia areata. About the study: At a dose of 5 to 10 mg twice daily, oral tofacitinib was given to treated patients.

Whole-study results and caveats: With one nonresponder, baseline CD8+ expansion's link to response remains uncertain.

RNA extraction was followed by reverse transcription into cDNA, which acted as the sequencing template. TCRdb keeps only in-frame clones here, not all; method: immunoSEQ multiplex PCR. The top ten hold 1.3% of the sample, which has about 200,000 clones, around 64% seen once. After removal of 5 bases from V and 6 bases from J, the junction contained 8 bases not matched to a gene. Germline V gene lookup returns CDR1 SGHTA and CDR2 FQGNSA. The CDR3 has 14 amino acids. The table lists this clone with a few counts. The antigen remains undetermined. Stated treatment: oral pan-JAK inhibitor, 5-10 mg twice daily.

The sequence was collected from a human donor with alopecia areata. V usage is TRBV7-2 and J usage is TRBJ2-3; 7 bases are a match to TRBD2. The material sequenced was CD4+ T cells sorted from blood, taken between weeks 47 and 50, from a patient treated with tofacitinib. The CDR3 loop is CASSTGPGGDTQYF. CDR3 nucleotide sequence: TGTGCCAGCAGCACGGGACCCGGGGGGGATACGCAGTATTTT.